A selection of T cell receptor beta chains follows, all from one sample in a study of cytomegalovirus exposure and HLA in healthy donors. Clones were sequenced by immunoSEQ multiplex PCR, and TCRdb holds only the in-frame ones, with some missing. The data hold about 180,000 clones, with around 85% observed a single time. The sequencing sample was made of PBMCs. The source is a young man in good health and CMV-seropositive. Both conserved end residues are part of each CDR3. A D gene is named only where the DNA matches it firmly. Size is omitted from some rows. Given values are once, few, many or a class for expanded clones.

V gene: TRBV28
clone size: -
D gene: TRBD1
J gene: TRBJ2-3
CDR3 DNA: TGTGCCAGCAGTCCCTTGGGGACAGGGAGAGATACGCAGTATTTT
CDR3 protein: CASSPLGTGRDTQYF

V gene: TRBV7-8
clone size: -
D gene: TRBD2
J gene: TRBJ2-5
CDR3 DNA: TGTGCCAGCAGCTCCCCCGGGACTAGCGGGGTGGCAGTGGAGACCCAGTACTTC
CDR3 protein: CASSSPGTSGVAVETQYF

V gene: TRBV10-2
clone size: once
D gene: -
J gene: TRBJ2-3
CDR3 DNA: TGCGCCAGCAGTGAGTCAGTCCCAGGACAGACAGATACGCAGTATTTT
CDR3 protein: CASSESVPGQTDTQYF

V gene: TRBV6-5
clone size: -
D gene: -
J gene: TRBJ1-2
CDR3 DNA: TGTGCCAGCAGTTACCTTCAGGGGTTCTATGGCTACACCTTC
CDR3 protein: CASSYLQGFYGYTF

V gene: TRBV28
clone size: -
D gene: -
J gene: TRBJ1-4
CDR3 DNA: TGTGCCAGCAGTCCTATTGGCGGGCGGGTTTTATTAAGTGAAAAACTGTTTTTT
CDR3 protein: CASSPIGGRVLLSEKLFF

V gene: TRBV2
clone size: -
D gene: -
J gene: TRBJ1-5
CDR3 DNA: TGTGCCAGCACAGGGTATGATTTGGAGCCCCAGCATTTT
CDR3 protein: CASTGYDLEPQHF

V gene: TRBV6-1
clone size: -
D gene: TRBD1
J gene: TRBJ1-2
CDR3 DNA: TGTGCCAGCAGTGTAGGACAGGATAACTATGGCTACACCTTC
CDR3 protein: CASSVGQDNYGYTF

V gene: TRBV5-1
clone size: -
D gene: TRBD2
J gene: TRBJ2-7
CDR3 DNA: TGCGCCAGCCCTCCACTAGCGGGAGGTGATACCTACGAGCAGTACTTC
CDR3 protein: CASPPLAGGDTYEQYF

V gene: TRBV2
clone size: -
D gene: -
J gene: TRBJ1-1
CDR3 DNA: TGTGCCAGCATAAGGGGCCCGAACACTGAAGCTTTCTTT
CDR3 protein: CASIRGPNTEAFF

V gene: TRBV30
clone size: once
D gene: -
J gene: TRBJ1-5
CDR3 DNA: TGTGCCTGGAGTGAGGGGAGCAATCAGCCCCAGCATTTT
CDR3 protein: CAWSEGSNQPQHF

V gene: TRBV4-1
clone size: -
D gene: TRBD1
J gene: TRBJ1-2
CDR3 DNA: TGCGCCAGCAGCCAAGATTGGGGACAGACGAGCTATGGCTACACCTTC
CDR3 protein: CASSQDWGQTSYGYTF

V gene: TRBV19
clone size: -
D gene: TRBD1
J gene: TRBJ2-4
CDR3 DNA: TGTGCCAGTAGTATGGGGACAGAGTTGAGCATTCAGTACTTC
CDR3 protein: CASSMGTELSIQYF

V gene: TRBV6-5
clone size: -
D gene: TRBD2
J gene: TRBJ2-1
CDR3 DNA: TGTGCCAGCCGAGGACTAGCGCGTTTTAATGAGCAGTTCTTC
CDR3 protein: CASRGLARFNEQFF

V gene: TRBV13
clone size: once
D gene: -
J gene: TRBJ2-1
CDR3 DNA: TGTGCCGGCAGCTCCCTAGCTATTGAGCAGTTCTTC
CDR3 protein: CAGSSLAIEQFF

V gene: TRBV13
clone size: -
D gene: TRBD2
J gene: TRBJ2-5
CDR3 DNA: TGTGCCAGCAGCTTTAAGCGGGGGGGCCGGGAGACCCAGTACTTC
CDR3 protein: CASSFKRGGRETQYF

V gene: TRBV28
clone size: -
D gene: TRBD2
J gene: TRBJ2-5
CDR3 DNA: TGTGCCAGCAGGTTCGGACTAGCGGGGGGGGAACAAGAGACCCAGTACTTC
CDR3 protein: CASRFGLAGGEQETQYF

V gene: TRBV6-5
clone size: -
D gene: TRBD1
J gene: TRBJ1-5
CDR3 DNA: TGTGCCAGCAGCTTGGGACAGGGGTTCAATCAGCCCCAGCATTTT
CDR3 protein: CASSLGQGFNQPQHF

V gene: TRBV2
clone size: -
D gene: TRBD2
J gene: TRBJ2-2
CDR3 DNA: TGTGCCAGCAGTGATGGACTAGGCCTTAACACCGGGGAGCTGTTTTTT
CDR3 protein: CASSDGLGLNTGELFF

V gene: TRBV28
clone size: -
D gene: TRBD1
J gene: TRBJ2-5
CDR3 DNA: TGTGCCAGCAGTATCCCCGGACAGGGAGAGACCCAGTACTTC
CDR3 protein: CASSIPGQGETQYF

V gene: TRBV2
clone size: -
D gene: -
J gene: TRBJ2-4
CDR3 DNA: TGTGCCAGCGGGGGCCTGGTCAACATTCAGTACTTC
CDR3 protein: CASGGLVNIQYF

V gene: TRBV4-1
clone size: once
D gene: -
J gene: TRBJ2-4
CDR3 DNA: TGCGCCAGCAGCCAAGATCGGACTAAGGGCATTCAGTACTTC
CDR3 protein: CASSQDRTKGIQYF

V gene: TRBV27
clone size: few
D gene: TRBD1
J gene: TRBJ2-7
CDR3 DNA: TGTGCCAGCAGTTTGGCTTTAGAGAAGGGACAGGGACCCTACGAGCAGTACTTC
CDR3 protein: CASSLALEKGQGPYEQYF